Shown below are 12 T cell receptor beta chains from a single sample sequenced in a study of shared clonotypes between healthy human individuals (dated by TCRdb to 2018 to 2021). The library was made by the immunoSEQ multiplex PCR assay. TCRdb provides this immuneACCESS table in a form limited to in-frame rearrangements. Some clones are lacking; in checked studies, under half of them reflect an unresolved V gene, and why the rest are absent is not known. This sample has hundreds of thousands of clones in its table, and approximately 71% of those were observed once. About 12% of the sample goes to the ten largest clones. Sequenced material: PBMCs. These receptors originate from a woman between 35 and 50 years old in good health. Some clones in this sample may be carry-over from other donors' samples.

The V and J genes are TRBV4-1 and TRBJ2-1; no firm D call. This CDR3 has 15 amino acids. V was cut by 1 base and J by 1 base, with 8 bases left in between. Germline values: CDR1 MGHRA, CDR2 YSYEKL. The CDR3 nucleotides read TGCGCCAGCAGCCAAGCGGGCCCGTCCTACAATGAGCAGTTCTTC. The encoded protein is CASSQAGPSYNEQFF.

This clone has just a few counts. The V call is TRBV4-2, the J call TRBJ2-3; unclear D gene. Germline loops: CDR1 LGHNA, CDR2 YNFKEQ. The V end was cut by 0 bases, the J end by 6 bases, with 10 bases between. The CDR3 spans 14 residues. CDR3 loop: CASSQDIQPDTQYF. CDR3 DNA sequence: TGTGCCAGCAGCCAAGATATCCAGCCTGATACGCAGTATTTT.

The chain joins TRBV7-8 to TRBJ2-5, with 9 bases aligning to TRBD2. This CDR3 has 18 amino acids. Losses at the gene ends were 0 bases for V and 0 bases for J; bases not matched to a gene: 8. CDR1 SGHVS and CDR2 FQNEAQ come from the germline V gene. CDR3 nucleotides: TGTGCCAGCAGCTTAGCTCCCGCTAGCGGGATAAACCAAGAGACCCAGTACTTC. Residues: CASSLAPASGINQETQYF.

This clone was found many times. For the CDR3, the DNA is TGTGCCAGCAGTTTGAGTTTTGGGTCTCCCACAGATACGCAGTATTTT. Translating gives CASSLSFGSPTDTQYF. The chain recombines TRBV28 with TRBJ2-3, with D unresolved. The length of the CDR3 is 16 residues. The V and J ends lost 3 bases and 2 bases respectively, with 15 bases between them. Germline assignment: CDR1 MDHEN and CDR2 SYDVKM.

The chain carries TRBV5-6 and TRBJ1-2; D gene ambiguous. This CDR3 spans 13 amino acids. The germline V gene encodes CDR1 SGHDT and CDR2 YYEEEE. Trimming shortened V by 0 bases and J by 4 bases, and 7 bases separated the two germline ends. The CDR3 protein is CASSLDNRYGYTF. The CDR3 region has the DNA TGTGCCAGCAGCTTGGACAATCGCTATGGCTACACCTTC.

Concerning this clone itself: A single base is all that separates this from a far larger clone, so a read error is likely. The CDR3 end shows no conserved phenylalanine or tryptophan, and so a read error is likely. The chain joins TRBV28 to TRBJ2-6; a weak D match, TRBD1 (5 bases). CDR1 and CDR2 from the germline V gene are MDHEN and SYDVKM. Trimming cost V 8 bases and J 0 bases, with 5 bases left between them. The CDR3 sequence is 13 residues long. The CDR3 region is CASDSSGANVLTL. Written as DNA, the CDR3 is TGTGCCAGCGACAGCTCTGGGGCCAACGTCCTGACTCTC.

In DNA form, the CDR3 reads TGTGCCAGCACCCTGGACAGGGCTAACACTGAAGCTTTCTTT. It is translated as CASTLDRANTEAFF. The chain combines TRBV7-2 with TRBJ1-1, with TRBD1 matching over 8 bases. With 7 bases clipped from V and 2 bases from J, the junction kept 6 bases outside the gene matches. Per the germline V gene, CDR1 is SGHTA and CDR2 is FQGNSA. CDR3 length: 14 residues. The variable domain in full, completed from reference TRBV7-2 and TRBJ1-1, reads GAGVSQSPSNKVTEKGKDVELRCDPISGHTALYWYRQSLGQGLEFLIYFQGNSAPDKSGLPSDRFSAERTGGSVSTLTIQRTQQEDSAVYLCASTLDRANTEAFFGQGTRLTVV.

The rearrangement links TRBV5-5 to TRBJ2-3; perhaps TRBD2 as D (5 bases). Germline V lookup: CDR1 SGHKS, CDR2 YYEKEE (reference sequence). The CDR3 has 15 residues. The V end was cut by 0 bases, the J end by 2 bases, with 10 bases between. CDR3 nucleotide sequence: TGTGCCAGCAGCTTGGGAGGGATCCTCACAGATACGCAGTATTTT. Its translation is CASSLGGILTDTQYF.

The chain joins TRBV4-2 to TRBJ2-7; 10 positions agree with TRBD2. J gave up 5 bases and V 2 bases, and 6 bases lay outside the gene matches. The V gene's germline CDR1 is LGHNA and CDR2 YNFKEQ. The CDR3 is 15 residues long. This CDR3 reads CASSQQAGGPNEQYF. CDR3 in DNA: TGTGCCAGCAGCCAACAAGCGGGAGGGCCGAACGAGCAGTACTTC.

The chain employs TRBV19 and TRBJ1-1; 10 bases match TRBD1. V was clipped by 5 bases and J by 4 bases; unmatched bases: 10. In germline, CDR1 is LNHDA, CDR2 SQIVND (reference sequence). This CDR3 has 16 amino acids. The CDR3 nucleotides are TGTGCCAGTAGTGCCGTCGGGACAGGGGTTGGCACTGAAGCTTTCTTT. Translating it yields CASSAVGTGVGTEAFF.

V usage is TRBV5-1 and J usage is TRBJ2-7; TRBD1 might be the D (6 bases). This CDR3 contains 14 residues. Per germline, CDR1 SGHRS and CDR2 YFSETQ. V lost 2 bases and J lost 6, with 15 bases in between. The CDR3 protein is CASSLTGTSSEQYF. The CDR3 DNA reads TGCGCCAGCAGCTTAACCGGGACATCAAGCGAGCAGTACTTC.

Only one count was recorded for this clone. This rearrangement joins TRBV6-1 to TRBJ1-2; 8 bases align to TRBD1. CDR3 length: 13 amino acids. V trimming: 5 bases; J trimming: 8 bases; junction bases outside the gene matches: 7. CDR1 is MNHNS and CDR2 is SASEGT in the germline V gene. The CDR3 loop is CASSFTGTGGYTF. The CDR3, as DNA: TGTGCCAGCAGTTTTACAGGGACAGGAGGCTACACCTTC.